Below, 9 T cell receptor beta chains from the same sample are listed, as sequenced in a study of T cells in Graves' hyperthyroidism and ophthalmopathy. TCR beta CDR3 regions were amplified from RNA. During a first-round RT-PCR of the TCR CDR3, the HTBI primer set was used. TCRdb reanalysed the multiplex PCR reads using MiXCR and keeps one entry per CDR3 protein. The sample lists about 500,000 distinct CDR3 sequences; more than 15% were seen once. Sequencing was performed on blood. The receptors come from a woman younger than 35 with Graves' ophthalmopathy.

This clonotype was detected many times. V gene TRBV9 combines with J gene TRBJ2-3; no reliable D call. CDR3 length equals 12 residues. CDR1 is SGDLS, CDR2 YYNGEE, per germline. Trimming took 1 base from V and 6 from J, leaving 6 bases between them. CDR3 residues: CASSVNRDTQYF. The CDR3 nucleotides read TGTGCCAGCAGCGTAAATCGGGATACGCAGTATTTT.

On this clonotype: This may come from a read error, since a much larger clone is one base off. V usage is TRBV28 and J usage is TRBJ2-1, with 7 nucleotides matching TRBD1. In germline, CDR1 is MDHEN, CDR2 SYDVKM. There are 16 residues in the CDR3. CDR3 sequence (DNA): TGTGTCAGCAGCCCGATGAGAGACAGGGCAAGCAATGAGCAGTTCTTC. Translation: CVSSPMRDRASNEQFF.

This chain uses TRBV28 with TRBJ1-1; 7 bases map to TRBD1. The J segment lost 6 bases and the V segment lost 5 bases, leaving 12 bases of the junction unmatched. The CDR3 covers 15 residues. Germline lookup yields CDR1 MDHEN and CDR2 SYDVKM. Written as DNA, the CDR3 is TGTGCCAGCAGTGCGCGGACAGGCTTATCAGCTGAAGCTTTCTTT. Its translation is CASSARTGLSAEAFF.

The chain recombines TRBV10-3 with TRBJ2-3; D unclear. Trimming removed 0 bases at V and 0 bases at J, with 10 bases between. This CDR3 is 16 amino acids long. Germline CDR1 and CDR2: ENHRY and SYGVKD. The CDR3 region has the DNA TGTGCCATCAGTGAGTCATACCAGCCTAGCACAGATACGCAGTATTTT. It translates to CAISESYQPSTDTQYF.

This clonotype appeared many times. The chain uses TRBV5-1 and TRBJ2-7; D not certain. CDR1 and CDR2 (germline): SGHRS, YFSETQ. The CDR3 extends over 11 amino acids. The germline V and J ends were trimmed by 2 bases and 6 bases, with 6 bases remaining between them. CDR3 coding DNA: TGCGCCAGCAGCTTAGGGCCCGAGCAGTACTTC. Protein product: CASSLGPEQYF. The full variable domain, completed using reference TRBV5-1 and TRBJ2-7, is KAGVTQTPRYLIKTRGQQVTLSCSPISGHRSVSWYQQTPGQGLQFLFEYFSETQRNKGNFPGRFSGRQFSNSRSEMNVSTLELGDSALYLCASSLGPEQYFGPGTRLTVT.

V usage is TRBV5-6 and J usage is TRBJ2-5; D is possibly TRBD1 (6 bases). V lost 4 bases and J lost 6, with 22 bases in between. Germline assignment: CDR1 SGHDT and CDR2 YYEEEE. The CDR3 extends over 16 amino acids. CDR3 coding DNA: TGTGCCAGCAGCCAAAGCCGCCCCCAGGGGTTGAAGACCCAGTACTTC. Protein sequence: CASSQSRPQGLKTQYF. Drawing the rest from reference TRBV5-6 and TRBJ2-5, the complete variable domain is DAGVTQSPTHLIKTRGQQVTLRCSPKSGHDTVSWYQQALGQGPQFIFQYYEEEERQRGNFPDRFSGHQFPNYSSELNVNALLLGDSALYLCASSQSRPQGLKTQYFGPGTRLLVL.

This clonotype was counted at least ten times. The chain has TRBV5-1 and TRBJ2-3, with 8 bases aligning to TRBD1. The CDR3 sequence is 16 residues long. With V trimmed by 3 bases and J by 2 bases, 8 bases remained unmatched. Germline V lookup: CDR1 SGHRS, CDR2 YFSETQ. The CDR3 DNA reads as TGCGCCAGCAGCTCAGGGGGCTGGGAGGTCACAGATACGCAGTATTTT. Protein product: CASSSGGWEVTDTQYF. Full variable domain (outside the CDR3, taken from reference TRBV5-1 and TRBJ2-3): KAGVTQTPRYLIKTRGQQVTLSCSPISGHRSVSWYQQTPGQGLQFLFEYFSETQRNKGNFPGRFSGRQFSNSRSEMNVSTLELGDSALYLCASSSGGWEVTDTQYFGPGTRLTVL.

The chain is built from TRBV9 and TRBJ1-1; no definite D call. Germline CDR1 and CDR2: SGDLS and YYNGEE. The CDR3 extends over 15 amino acids. V was shortened by 0 bases and J by 0 bases, with 9 bases between the two germline ends. The CDR3, as DNA: TGTGCCAGCAGCGTAGGCCCCCAGATGAACACTGAAGCTTTCTTT. Its protein is CASSVGPQMNTEAFF.

This clonotype was observed many times. CDR3: CASSEGGTNYGYTF. CDR3 coding DNA: TGTGCCAGCAGTGAGGGGGGAACTAACTATGGCTACACCTTC. The chain links TRBV2 to TRBJ1-2; tentative D call: TRBD1 (5 bases). CDR3 length equals 14 residues. V gave up 3 bases and J gave up 0 bases, with 8 bases separating them. Germline V gene lookup returns CDR1 SNHLY and CDR2 FYNNEI.